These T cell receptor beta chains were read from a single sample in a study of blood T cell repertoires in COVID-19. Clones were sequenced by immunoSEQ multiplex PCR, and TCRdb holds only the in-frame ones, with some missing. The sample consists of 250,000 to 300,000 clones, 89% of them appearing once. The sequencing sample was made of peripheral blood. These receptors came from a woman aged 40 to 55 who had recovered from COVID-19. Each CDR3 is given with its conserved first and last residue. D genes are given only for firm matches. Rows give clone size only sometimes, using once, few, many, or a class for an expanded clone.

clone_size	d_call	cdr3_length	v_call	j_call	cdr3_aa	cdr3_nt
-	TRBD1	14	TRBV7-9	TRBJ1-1	CASSRGTDYTEAFF	TGTGCCAGCAGCCGCGGGACAGACTACACTGAAGCTTTCTTT
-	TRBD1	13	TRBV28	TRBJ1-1	CASSATGETEAFF	TGTGCCAGCAGCGCCACAGGGGAAACTGAAGCTTTCTTT
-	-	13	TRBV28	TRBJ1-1	CASSFRQPYEAFF	TGTGCCAGCAGTTTCCGACAGCCCTATGAAGCTTTCTTT
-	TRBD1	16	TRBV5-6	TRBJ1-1	CASSYGQGGVKTEAFF	TGTGCCAGCAGCTACGGACAGGGGGGTGTGAAAACTGAAGCTTTCTTT
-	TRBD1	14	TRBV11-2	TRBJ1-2	CASSSTGGTYGYTF	TGTGCCAGCAGCTCGACAGGGGGGACCTATGGCTACACCTTC
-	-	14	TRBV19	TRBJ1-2	CASSFRTAKYGYTF	TGTGCCAGTAGTTTCCGGACAGCAAAGTATGGCTACACCTTC
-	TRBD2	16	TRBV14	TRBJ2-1	CASSTRTSGSYNEQFF	TGTGCCAGCAGCACACGGACTAGCGGTTCCTACAATGAGCAGTTCTTC
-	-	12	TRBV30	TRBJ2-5	CAVQAFTETQYF	TGTGCCGTACAGGCTTTTACGGAGACCCAGTACTTC
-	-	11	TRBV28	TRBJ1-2	CASSSQYGYTF	TGTGCCAGCAGTTCGCAGTATGGCTACACCTTC
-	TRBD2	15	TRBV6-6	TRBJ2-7	CASSISGGGYYEQYF	TGTGCCAGCAGTATTAGCGGGGGCGGGTATTACGAGCAGTACTTC
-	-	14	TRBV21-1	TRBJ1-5	CASRDRVSNQPQHF	TGTGCCAGCAGGGACAGGGTAAGCAATCAGCCCCAGCATTTT
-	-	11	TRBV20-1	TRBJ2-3	CSASSSTAQYF	TGCAGTGCTAGTTCGAGTACGGCGCAGTATTTT
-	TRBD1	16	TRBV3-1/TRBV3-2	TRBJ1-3	CASSLIQGARGNTIYF	TGTGCCAGCAGCCTTATACAGGGGGCGCGTGGAAACACCATATATTTT
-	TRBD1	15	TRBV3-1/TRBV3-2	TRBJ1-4	CASTLLGQGAEKLFF	TGTGCCAGCACCCTCCTGGGACAGGGGGCTGAAAAACTGTTTTTT
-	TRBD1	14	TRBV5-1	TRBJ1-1	CASATGATNTEAFF	TGCGCCAGCGCCACAGGGGCTACGAACACTGAAGCTTTCTTT
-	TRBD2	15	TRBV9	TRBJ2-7	CASSVGGGGPIEQYF	TGTGCCAGCAGCGTAGGCGGCGGGGGGCCCATCGAGCAGTACTTC
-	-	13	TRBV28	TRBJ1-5	CASSPGGGTPQHF	TGTGCCAGCAGTCCCGGGGGAGGCACCCCCCAGCATTTT
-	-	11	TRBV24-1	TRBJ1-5	CATSDLQPQHF	TGTGCCACCAGTGACCTACAGCCCCAGCATTTT
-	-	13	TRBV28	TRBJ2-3	CASSFRGADTQYF	TGTGCCAGCAGTTTTCGTGGAGCAGATACGCAGTATTTT
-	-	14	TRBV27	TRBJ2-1	CATSDMSSYNEQFF	TGTGCCACCTCGGACATGAGCTCCTACAATGAGCAGTTCTTC
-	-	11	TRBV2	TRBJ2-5	CASMLEETQYF	TGTGCCAGCATGTTAGAAGAGACCCAGTACTTC
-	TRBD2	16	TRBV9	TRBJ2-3	CASSPRAGGPQDTQYF	TGTGCCAGCAGCCCTCGAGCGGGGGGGCCGCAAGATACGCAGTATTTT
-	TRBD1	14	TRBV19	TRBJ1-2	CASSTGTVIYGYTF	TGTGCCAGTAGTACCGGGACAGTCATATATGGCTACACCTTC
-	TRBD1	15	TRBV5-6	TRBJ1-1	CASSIIQGASTEAFF	TGTGCCAGCAGCATAATACAGGGGGCTAGCACTGAAGCTTTCTTT
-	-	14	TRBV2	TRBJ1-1	CASGRGGRGTEAFF	TGTGCCAGCGGGAGGGGGGGGCGTGGCACTGAAGCTTTCTTT
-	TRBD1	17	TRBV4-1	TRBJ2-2	CASSQEGTGGITGELFF	TGCGCCAGCAGCCAAGAAGGTACAGGGGGCATCACCGGGGAGCTGTTTTTT
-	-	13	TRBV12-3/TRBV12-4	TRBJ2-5	CASSQQFRETQYF	TGTGCCAGCAGTCAACAGTTTAGGGAGACCCAGTACTTC
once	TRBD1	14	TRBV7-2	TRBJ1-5	CASSLETGEQPQHF	TGTGCCAGCAGCTTAGAGACAGGGGAACAGCCCCAGCATTTT
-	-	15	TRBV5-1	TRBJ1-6	CASSYGRGADSPLHF	TGCGCCAGCAGCTATGGCCGAGGAGCGGATTCACCCCTCCACTTT
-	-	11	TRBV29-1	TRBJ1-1	CSVERDSEAFF	TGCAGCGTTGAACGGGACTCTGAAGCTTTCTTT
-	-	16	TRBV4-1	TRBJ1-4	CASSQERAATNEKLFF	TGCGCCAGCAGCCAAGAGCGGGCTGCAACTAATGAAAAACTGTTTTTT
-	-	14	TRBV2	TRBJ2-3	CASTQGGSTDTQYF	TGTGCCAGCACCCAGGGGGGCAGCACAGATACGCAGTATTTT
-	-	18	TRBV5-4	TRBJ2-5	CASSFGVVALPKKETQYF	TGTGCCAGCAGCTTTGGTGTGGTCGCACTTCCAAAAAAAGAGACCCAGTACTTC
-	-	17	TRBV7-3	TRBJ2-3	CASSLRRRGGGTDTQYF	TGTGCCAGCAGCTTAAGGAGGCGGGGAGGAGGCACAGATACGCAGTATTTT
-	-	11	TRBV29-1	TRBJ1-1	CSVYRGGAADF	TGCAGCGTGTACCGCGGCGGGGCAGCAGACTTT
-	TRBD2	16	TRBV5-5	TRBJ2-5	CASRIGGDVFIETQYF	TGTGCCAGCAGAATCGGGGGGGATGTGTTCATTGAGACCCAGTACTTC
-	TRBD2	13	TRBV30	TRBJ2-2	CAWSRLALGELFF	TGTGCCTGGTCGAGACTAGCTCTCGGGGAGCTGTTTTTT
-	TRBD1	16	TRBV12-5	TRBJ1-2	CASGASGTDYNYGYTF	TGTGCTAGTGGCGCTTCCGGGACAGATTATAACTATGGCTACACCTTC
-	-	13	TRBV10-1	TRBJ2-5	CASSRTIGETQYF	TGCGCCAGCAGTAGGACAATAGGGGAGACCCAGTACTTC
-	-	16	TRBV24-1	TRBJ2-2	CATSSSGGRDTGELFF	TGTGCCACCAGTTCCTCGGGGGGCCGGGACACCGGGGAGCTGTTTTTT
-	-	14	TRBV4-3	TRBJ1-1	CASSQVGPGAEAFF	TGCGCCAGCAGCCAAGTGGGGCCTGGGGCTGAAGCTTTCTTT
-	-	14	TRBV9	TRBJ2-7	CASSVEGRVDEQYF	TGTGCCAGCAGCGTAGAGGGCAGGGTGGACGAGCAGTACTTC
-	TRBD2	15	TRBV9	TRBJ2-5	CASSPRLAFQETQYF	TGTGCCAGCAGCCCGAGACTAGCTTTCCAAGAGACCCAGTACTTC
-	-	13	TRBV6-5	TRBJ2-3	CASLREGTDTQYF	TGTGCCAGCCTCAGGGAGGGCACAGATACGCAGTATTTT
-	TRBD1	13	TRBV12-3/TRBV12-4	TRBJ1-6	CASRTGEFSPLHF	TGTGCCAGCAGGACAGGGGAGTTCTCACCCCTCCACTTT
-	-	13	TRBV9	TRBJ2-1	CASSEPAEAEQFF	TGTGCCAGCAGCGAGCCTGCGGAGGCTGAGCAGTTCTTC
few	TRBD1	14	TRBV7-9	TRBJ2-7	CASSPRGQGYEQYF	TGTGCCAGCAGTCCCCGCGGACAGGGTTACGAGCAGTACTTC
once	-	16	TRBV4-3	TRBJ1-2	CASSQYHNAANYGYTF	TGCGCCAGCAGCCAATACCACAACGCGGCTAACTATGGCTACACCTTC
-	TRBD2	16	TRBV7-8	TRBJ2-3	CASSQRLAGDGDTQYF	TGTGCCAGCAGCCAACGACTAGCGGGAGATGGGGATACGCAGTATTTT
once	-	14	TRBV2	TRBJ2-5	CASSHRVIQETQYF	TGTGCCAGCAGTCACCGGGTCATACAAGAGACCCAGTACTTC
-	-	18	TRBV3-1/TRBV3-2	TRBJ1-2	CASSQGRGRTTYSYGYTF	TGTGCCAGCAGCCAAGGGCGGGGCAGAACCACATACTCCTATGGCTACACCTTC
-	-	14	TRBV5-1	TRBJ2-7	CASSLAGTNYEQYF	TGCGCCAGCAGCTTGGCCGGGACAAACTACGAGCAGTACTTC
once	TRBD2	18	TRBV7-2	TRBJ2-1	CASSSYIGLAGVANEQFF	TGTGCCAGCAGCTCCTATATCGGACTAGCGGGAGTAGCCAATGAGCAGTTCTTC
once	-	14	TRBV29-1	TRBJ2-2	CSADQGLNTGELFF	TGCAGCGCTGACCAGGGGTTGAACACCGGGGAGCTGTTTTTT
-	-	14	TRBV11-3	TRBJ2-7	CASSLEGHNYEQYF	TGTGCCAGCAGCTTAGAGGGGCACAACTACGAGCAGTACTTC
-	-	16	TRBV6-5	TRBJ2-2	CASSYDSLANTGELFF	TGTGCCAGCAGTTACGACAGCCTCGCGAACACCGGGGAGCTGTTTTTT
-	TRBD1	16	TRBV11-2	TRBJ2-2	CASSHLGTGATGELFF	TGTGCCAGCAGCCACCTAGGGACAGGGGCCACCGGGGAGCTGTTTTTT